This T cell receptor (beta chain) was found in a study of siplizumab effects on memory and regulatory T cells. Study findings and constraints: A minor share of alloreactive clones matched unstimulated subsets. There appeared to be greater diversity in naive T cells than in memory cells, and naive T cells seemed major contributors to the alloresponse.

The CDR3 length is 12 residues. With 4 bases removed from V and 9 bases from J, the gap between germline ends came to 10 bases. Per germline, CDR1 MDHEN and CDR2 SYDVKM. Worth noting for this clone: The target antigen is unknown.

The repertoire was sequenced with immunoSEQ multiplex PCR; TCRdb's copy has only in-frame clones and lacks some. The data hold some 100,000 clones, with 94% observed a single time. The material sequenced was Tregs sorted from blood. V is TRBV28 and J is TRBJ2-1; D gene unclear. This TCR derives from a human donor in good health. The CDR3 protein is CASSSRNVEQFF. The CDR3 DNA reads TGTGCCAGCAGTTCTAGAAACGTTGAGCAGTTCTTC.